This T cell receptor (beta chain) is from a study of cytomegalovirus exposure and HLA in healthy donors. Germline assignment: CDR1 SGHTS and CDR2 YDEGEE. V was cut by 5 bases and J by 6 bases, with 15 bases left in between. This CDR3 has 14 residues. A remark on this clone: Its antigen remains unidentified.

The PCR contained 60 Vbeta and 13 Jbeta primers. Some clones are missing from TCRdb's copy, which holds only in-frame ones; the method was immunoSEQ multiplex PCR. The sample shows roughly 190,000 clones, approximately 84% of them seen only once. Notes on the study in general: A link between a missense DCLRE1C variant and TCR beta V- and J-gene trimming emerged from a later analysis. Sequencing probably produced one cluster of sequence variants that were highly shared.

The sequence was collected from a man aged 45-65 years in good health and CMV-seronegative. V gene TRBV5-8 combines with J gene TRBJ1-5; perhaps TRBD1 as D (6 bases). The sample comprised PBMCs. The CDR3 DNA is TGTGCCAGCAGACCCACAGGGTTCAGTCAGCCCCAGCATTTT. Protein product: CASRPTGFSQPQHF.